The 29 T cell receptor beta chains below all came from one sample that was sequenced in a study of blood T cell repertoires in COVID-19. Method: immunoSEQ multiplex PCR; TCRdb's copy keeps in-frame clones and lacks some. The sample contains about 270,000 clones, about 89% of which appear only once. The material sequenced was PBMCs or T cells enriched from blood (not recorded which). These receptors were obtained from a woman aged 18-29 years who had recovered from COVID-19.

This clone came up once. The V and J genes are TRBV19 and TRBJ2-2, with 8 bases lining up with TRBD2. CDR3 length: 17 residues. The V gene's germline CDR1 is LNHDA and CDR2 SQIVND (reference sequence). V dropped 1 base and J dropped 4; count of bases not matched to a gene: 8. CDR3 sequence reads: CASSIGWTSTRTGELFF. DNA of the CDR3: TGTGCCAGTAGTATAGGTTGGACTAGCACTCGCACCGGGGAGCTGTTTTTT. Using reference TRBV19 and TRBJ2-2 for the parts outside the CDR3, the full variable domain is DGGITQSPKYLFRKEGQNVTLSCEQNLNHDAMYWYRQDPGQGLRLIYYSQIVNDFQKGDIAEGYSVSREKKESFPLTVTSAQKNPTAFYLCASSIGWTSTRTGELFFGEGSRLTVL.

This clone was observed a single time. This chain connects TRBV28 to TRBJ2-1; D might be TRBD2 (6 bases). Per the germline V gene, CDR1 is MDHEN and CDR2 is SYDVKM. The CDR3 length is 14 residues. Trimming took 7 bases from V and 6 from J, leaving 16 bases between them. This chain's CDR3 is CASKLADDGNEQFF. The CDR3 DNA reads TGTGCCAGCAAGTTAGCGGATGACGGCAATGAGCAGTTCTTC.

The chain recombines TRBV4-1 with TRBJ1-6, with 9 bases matching TRBD1. There are 15 residues in the CDR3. Germline CDR1 reads MGHRA; CDR2 reads YSYEKL. With V trimmed by 4 bases and J by 7 bases, 5 bases remained unmatched. The CDR3 is CASSRTGGLNSPLHF. CDR3 nucleotide sequence: TGCGCCAGCAGCCGCACAGGGGGCTTAAATTCACCCCTCCACTTT.

The chain employs TRBV6-6 and TRBJ1-4; TRBD1 agrees at 8 bases. With 5 bases clipped from V and 0 bases from J, the junction kept 5 bases outside the gene matches. The germline gives CDR1 MNHNY, CDR2 SVGAGI (reference sequence). CDR3 size: 16 residues. CDR3 in amino acids: CASSQNRGATNEKLFF. Here the CDR3 DNA reads TGTGCCAGCAGTCAAAACAGGGGGGCAACTAATGAAAAACTGTTTTTT.

This chain connects TRBV7-8 to TRBJ1-5; D is perhaps TRBD1 (5 bases). The ends were cut back, 4 bases at V and 6 bases at J, with 22 bases in the middle. CDR1 and CDR2 from the germline V gene are SGHVS and FQNEAQ. The CDR3 length is 17 residues. CDR3 loop: CASSYTGSASTGQPQHF. In nucleotides, the CDR3 is TGTGCCAGCAGCTATACCGGGAGCGCCAGCACAGGTCAGCCCCAGCATTTT.

The chain has TRBV3-1 (or the pseudogene TRBV3-2) and TRBJ2-3, with TRBD2 identical over 11 bases. Germline V gene lookup returns CDR1 LGHDT and CDR2 YNNKEL (reference sequence). V shed 3 bases and J 10 bases; nucleotides not matched to a gene: 9. This CDR3 has 15 amino acids. CDR3 coding DNA: TGTGCCAGCAGCCACGCACTAGCGGGAGTTCGGTCGCAGTATTTT. This gives the protein CASSHALAGVRSQYF.

The chain recombines TRBV27 with TRBJ1-6; the D gene is possibly TRBD1 (5 bases). The CDR3 consists of 15 residues. From germline, CDR1 is MNHEY and CDR2 SMNVEV (reference sequence). V lost 8 bases and J lost 7, with 18 bases in between. The CDR3: CASLGSGSPNSPLHF. The CDR3 coding sequence is TGTGCCAGCCTCGGATCAGGGTCCCCCAATTCACCCCTCCACTTT.

The rearrangement links TRBV7-8 to TRBJ2-1; no firm D call. The germline V gene encodes CDR1 SGHVS and CDR2 FQNEAQ. The germline V and J ends were trimmed by 1 base and 1 base, with 14 bases remaining between them. The CDR3 is 17 residues long. The CDR3 DNA reads TGTGCCAGCAGCTTAGATCTTTCGGCTAGTTCCTACAATGAGCAGTTCTTC. Its protein product is CASSLDLSASSYNEQFF.

This clone has ten or more counts. The chain combines TRBV4-1 with TRBJ1-5, with 7 bases identical to TRBD1. With V trimmed by 4 bases and J by 4 bases, 13 bases remained unmatched. The CDR3 covers 17 residues. CDR1 MGHRA and CDR2 YSYEKL come from the germline V gene. The CDR3 sequence: CASSPRVRGGLNQPQHF. The CDR3, as DNA: TGCGCCAGCAGCCCTAGGGTCAGAGGGGGCCTTAATCAGCCCCAGCATTTT.

The gene calls are TRBV7-9 and TRBJ1-6; TRBD1 agrees at 8 bases. V dropped 5 bases and J dropped 4; count of bases not matched to a gene: 13. The CDR3 runs to 18 residues. Germline V lookup: CDR1 SEHNR, CDR2 FQNEAQ (reference sequence). The CDR3 spells CASSPAAGGWGYNSPLHF. CDR3 coding DNA: TGTGCCAGCAGCCCCGCCGCAGGGGGCTGGGGTTATAATTCACCCCTCCACTTT.

The chain recombines TRBV28 with TRBJ2-4, with a tentative D call TRBD2 (6 bases). The CDR3 spans 18 residues. Trimming pared 3 bases from V and 3 bases from J, leaving 21 bases between. The germline CDR1 and CDR2 sequences are MDHEN and SYDVKM. CDR3 in amino acids: CASSFPRGGIDGKNIQYF. CDR3 DNA sequence: TGTGCCAGCAGTTTCCCCCGTGGCGGGATTGACGGCAAAAACATTCAGTACTTC.

V and J are TRBV4-2 and TRBJ2-2; D ambiguous. The germline gives CDR1 LGHNA, CDR2 YNFKEQ. This CDR3 contains 14 residues. V lost 4 bases and J 3 bases, leaving 9 bases between the germline ends. CDR3 nucleotides: TGTGCCAGCAGCCCGTTGGAGCACACCGGGGAGCTGTTTTTT. This codes for CASSPLEHTGELFF.

This clone appeared a few times. The J gene is TRBJ1-2, the V gene TRBV7-2; D unclear. Germline V gene data show CDR1 as SGHTA and CDR2 as FQGNSA. V lost 8 bases and J lost 6, with 13 bases in between. The CDR3 sequence is 12 residues long. The CDR3 is CASRRWEDGYTF. The CDR3 nucleotides read TGTGCCAGCCGTAGGTGGGAGGATGGCTACACCTTC. Together with reference TRBV7-2 and TRBJ1-2, the CDR3 gives the full variable domain: GAGVSQSPSNKVTEKGKDVELRCDPISGHTALYWYRQSLGQGLEFLIYFQGNSAPDKSGLPSDRFSAERTGGSVSTLTIQRTQQEDSAVYLCASRRWEDGYTFGSGTRLTVV.

The chain couples TRBV4-1 to TRBJ2-7; 15 bases line up with TRBD2. The length of the CDR3 is 21 residues. The germline CDR1 and CDR2 sequences are MGHRA and YSYEKL. The ends lost 1 base at V and 1 base at J; junction bases unmatched: 14. Written as DNA, the CDR3 is TGCGCCAGCAGCCAAGGCCCAGTCACTGAAGGGACTAGCGGGAGGTCCTACGAGCAGTACTTC. Residues: CASSQGPVTEGTSGRSYEQYF.

The CDR3 DNA follows: TGTGCCAGCCAAGGCGGGCTAGCCTACGAGCAGTACTTC. This encodes CASQGGLAYEQYF. V gene TRBV7-9 combines with J gene TRBJ2-7; tentatively, D is TRBD2 (5 bases). V was trimmed by 8 bases and J by 2 bases, leaving 13 bases between them. CDR1 is SEHNR and CDR2 is FQNEAQ in the germline V gene (reference sequence). The length of the CDR3 is 13 residues.

The chain is built from TRBV3-1 (or the pseudogene TRBV3-2) and TRBJ2-6; D might be TRBD1 (7 bases). The CDR3 loop spans 24 amino acids. Germline CDR1 and CDR2: LGHDT and YNNKEL (reference sequence). The ends were cut back, 1 base at V and 1 base at J, with 32 bases in the middle. The CDR3 DNA sequence: TGTGCCAGCAGCCAAGTAGCTCGGGTTTCGGACAGGAGGGGTTTAGAGTCTGGGGCCAACGTCCTGACTTTC. It specifies CASSQVARVSDRRGLESGANVLTF.

The rearrangement links TRBV7-6 to TRBJ2-1; 12 nucleotides agree with TRBD1. The CDR3 length is 16 residues. The V gene end was trimmed by 1 base and the J gene end by 8 bases; junction bases not matched to a gene: 6. The germline V gene encodes CDR1 SGHVS and CDR2 FNYEAQ. CDR3 in amino acids: CASSLEAGQGADEQFF. The CDR3, as DNA: TGTGCCAGCAGCTTAGAGGCGGGACAGGGGGCCGATGAGCAGTTCTTC.

This sequence joins TRBV4-2 and TRBJ2-3; D is uncertain. Germline CDR1 LGHNA, CDR2 YNFKEQ. V lost 0 bases to trimming and J lost 5 bases, with 12 bases between them. The CDR3 loop spans 15 amino acids. CDR3 sequence reads: CASSQDARGIDTQYF. In nucleotides, the CDR3 is TGTGCCAGCAGCCAAGATGCTAGAGGCATAGATACGCAGTATTTT.

The chain couples TRBV3-1 (or the pseudogene TRBV3-2) to TRBJ2-3; 8 bases are a match to TRBD2. Germline V gives CDR1 LGHDT, CDR2 YNNKEL (reference sequence). The CDR3 runs to 15 residues. J lost 2 bases, V lost 5 bases, and 6 bases had no gene match. The CDR3 DNA reads TGTGCCAGCAGCGTCCTAGCGGGCCTCACAGATACGCAGTATTTT. The encoded protein is CASSVLAGLTDTQYF.

Comments on this clone: One end of the junction fails to match germline, which may point to a read error. This sequence joins TRBV25-1 and TRBJ1-4; 7 nucleotides match TRBD1. Germline V CDR1 and CDR2: MGHDK, SYGVNS. The CDR3 contains 12 residues. The CDR3 DNA follows: TGTGCCAGCAGTGAATATGGGGGACAGCCGAATTTT. This sequence encodes CASSEYGGQPNF.

This chain joins TRBV27 and TRBJ1-1, with TRBD1 matching 7 bases. The CDR3 is made up of 19 amino acids. Germline CDR1 and CDR2: MNHEY and SMNVEV (reference sequence). V trimming: 0 bases; J trimming: 2 bases; junction bases outside the gene matches: 15. CDR3 loop: CASSLSGQPVLRQNTEAFF. The CDR3 DNA reads TGTGCCAGCAGTTTATCGGGACAGCCAGTACTCCGACAAAACACTGAAGCTTTCTTT.

The rearrangement uses TRBV27 and TRBJ2-6; TRBD1 matches at 9 bases. This CDR3 region has 18 residues. Germline V gene sequence: CDR1 MNHEY, CDR2 SMNVEV (reference sequence). V was clipped by 5 bases and J by 0 bases; unmatched bases: 8. The CDR3, as DNA: TGTGCCAGCAGTAGGGACAGGGCATTTAACTCTGGGGCCAACGTCCTGACTTTC. It translates to CASSRDRAFNSGANVLTF.

This chain connects TRBV5-1 to TRBJ2-1; TRBD1 aligns across 9 bases. This CDR3 contains 19 residues. The trim removed 1 base at V and 7 bases at J, leaving 18 bases unmatched. CDR1 and CDR2 (germline): SGHRS, YFSETQ. In DNA, the CDR3 is TGCGCCAGCAGCTTGTTTTGGACAGGGGTGACCTTGGTAGTGAATGAGCAGTTCTTC. This sequence encodes CASSLFWTGVTLVVNEQFF.

The chain couples TRBV5-4 to TRBJ1-1, with 8 positions matching TRBD1. The CDR3 covers 16 residues. The V segment lost 0 bases and the J segment 4 bases; nucleotides outside the gene matches: 8. Germline V gene data show CDR1 as SGHNT and CDR2 as YYREEE (reference sequence). CDR3 protein: CASSLGYRGEGTEAFF. CDR3 DNA: TGTGCCAGCAGCTTGGGGTACAGGGGGGAGGGCACTGAAGCTTTCTTT.

V usage is TRBV7-9 and J usage is TRBJ2-7; 7 nucleotides match TRBD1. The trim removed 1 base at V and 3 bases at J, leaving 6 bases unmatched. This CDR3 has 15 amino acids. Germline V gives CDR1 SEHNR, CDR2 FQNEAQ (reference sequence). The CDR3 here is CASSLGQGGFYEQYF. The CDR3 DNA reads as TGTGCCAGCAGCTTAGGACAGGGTGGTTTCTACGAGCAGTACTTC.

CDR3 bases: TGTGCCAGCAGCCTAGAAGGACAGGGGGGTCAGCCCCAGCATTTT. Translation: CASSLEGQGGQPQHF. The V gene is TRBV4-2, the J gene TRBJ1-5; 10 positions match TRBD1. With 4 bases clipped from V and 6 bases from J, the junction kept 6 bases outside the gene matches. Germline V gene lookup returns CDR1 LGHNA and CDR2 YNFKEQ. The CDR3 has 15 amino acids.

V is TRBV15 and J is TRBJ2-1; 8 positions match TRBD2. The CDR3 runs 16 residues. Germline V gene sequence: CDR1 LNHNV, CDR2 YYDKDF (reference sequence). V lost 0 bases and J lost 5; bases outside the gene matches: 6. CDR3 residues: CATSRDRPSGHNEQFF. The DNA for the CDR3 is TGTGCCACCAGCAGAGATAGGCCTAGCGGGCACAATGAGCAGTTCTTC.

This clone was picked up one time. This chain uses TRBV27 with TRBJ2-7; weak D call: TRBD1 (5 bases). Germline lookup yields CDR1 MNHEY and CDR2 SMNVEV (reference sequence). Trimming took off 2 bases at V and 0 bases at J, with 5 bases between the two ends. The CDR3 is 13 residues long. The CDR3 nucleotides are TGTGCCAGCAGTTTAACAGGCTCCTACGAGCAGTACTTC. This codes for CASSLTGSYEQYF.

The chain has TRBV11-2 and TRBJ2-5; tentative D call: TRBD1 (6 bases). The CDR3 consists of 16 residues. V was shortened by 1 base and J by 5 bases, with 17 bases between the two germline ends. Germline V gives CDR1 SGHAT, CDR2 FQNNGV. The chain's CDR3 is CASSLGHGFQGETQYF. DNA for the CDR3: TGTGCCAGCAGCTTAGGACATGGGTTTCAGGGGGAGACCCAGTACTTC.